At least ten counts were recorded for the clone carrying this TCR beta chain. Antigen unknown. RNA transcripts gave rise to amplified TCR beta CDR3 regions. The primer set for the first-round RT-PCR of the TCR CDR3 was HTBI. A single record per CDR3 protein comes from TCRdb applying MiXCR to the multiplex PCR reads. The top ten hold about 8.3% of the sample, which has about 580,000 distinct CDR3 sequences, under 60% seen once. These data are taken from a study of T cells in Graves' hyperthyroidism and ophthalmopathy. Notes on the study in general: Stable hyperthyroidism and ophthalmopathy were separated using 13 V-J signatures.

Clinical symptoms, serum thyroxine, TRAb, thyroid ultrasound and orbital computed tomography informed diagnoses. The CDR3 is 18 amino acids. The J segment lost 0 bases and the V segment lost 2 bases, leaving 7 bases of the junction unmatched. Germline loops: CDR1 MNHNY, CDR2 SVGAGI (reference sequence). The sequenced material came from peripheral blood or thyroid tissue (not recorded which). The V call is TRBV6-6, the J call TRBJ1-6, with 7 bases identical to TRBD1. This TCR was recovered from a woman aged 18-29 years with Graves' hyperthyroidism. The CDR3 protein is CASSYQSGDSSYNSPLHF. The CDR3 nucleotides are TGTGCCAGCAGTTACCAGAGCGGGGACAGCTCCTATAATTCACCCCTCCACTTT.